These 28 T cell receptor beta chains were sequenced from one sample in a study of neurological immune-mediated disorders. TCRdb fed the 5' RACE reads into MiXCR, producing one record per CDR3 protein. Of 50,000 to 85,000 distinct CDR3 sequences listed, approximately 5.2% were seen once; the top ten hold about 2.8%. Sample: PBMCs. The receptors originated from a woman in her 30s with multiple sclerosis.

This clonotype came up many times. The chain links TRBV20-1 to TRBJ2-7, with D hard to call. The CDR3 is 14 residues long. Germline CDR1 DFQATT, CDR2 SNEGSKA (reference sequence). V was clipped by 0 bases and J by 2 bases, with 11 bases between them. CDR3 in DNA: TGCAGTGCTAGAGATTTAGACGCCACCTACGAGCAGTACTTC. Translated, it gives CSARDLDATYEQYF.

This clonotype was detected a few times. At one end, the junction sequence differs from germline, possibly due to a read error. The chain carries TRBV15 and TRBJ1-5; a weak D match, TRBD1 (6 bases). The CDR3 length is 14 residues. CDR1 LNHNV and CDR2 YYDKDF come from the germline V gene (reference sequence). The CDR3 DNA reads as TGTGCCACCAGCCAAGATAGGGGGAGACAGCCCCAGAATTTT. Protein product: CATSQDRGRQPQNF.

This clonotype was detected many times. The V call is TRBV3-1, the J call TRBJ1-1; the match to TRBD1 covers 7 bases. The V and J ends lost 1 base and 8 bases, in that order; junction bases with no gene match: 1. Germline V gives CDR1 LGHDT, CDR2 YNNKEL (reference sequence). The CDR3 is made up of 12 amino acids. The CDR3 coding sequence is TGTGCCAGCAGCCAAGGGGACAGAGAAGCTTTCTTT. The encoded protein is CASSQGDREAFF.

This clonotype was counted at least ten times. The chain employs TRBV7-3 and TRBJ1-2, with a weak D call TRBD1 (5 bases). From germline, CDR1 is SGHTA and CDR2 FQGTGA. V was cut by 4 bases and J by 4 bases, with 10 bases left in between. This CDR3 spans 13 amino acids. The CDR3 DNA follows: TGTGCCAGCAGCTCACAGACAGTCTATGGCTACACCTTC. Translation: CASSSQTVYGYTF. Drawing the rest from reference TRBV7-3 and TRBJ1-2, the complete variable domain is GAGVSQTPSNKVTEKGKYVELRCDPISGHTALYWYRQSLGQGPEFLIYFQGTGAADDSGLPNDRFFAVRPEGSVSTLKIQRTERGDSAVYLCASSSQTVYGYTFGSGTRLTVV.

This clonotype was seen many times. The CDR3 spells CSARKGSAYEQYF. DNA for the CDR3: TGCAGTGCTAGGAAGGGGTCGGCCTACGAGCAGTACTTC. The chain uses TRBV20-1 and TRBJ2-7, with a weak D call TRBD1 (5 bases). The CDR3 is 13 amino acids. Germline V gene lookup returns CDR1 DFQATT and CDR2 SNEGSKA (reference sequence). V was shortened by 3 bases and J by 2 bases, with 11 bases between the two germline ends.

In this sample, this clonotype turned up many times. The chain has TRBV29-1 and TRBJ1-3, with D possibly TRBD1 on 5 matching bases. The CDR3 contains 14 residues. Trimming left V 6 bases short and J 4 bases short, with 16 bases between. Germline V gives CDR1 SQVTM, CDR2 ANQGSEA. CDR3 residues: CSVETRAGGNTIYF. The CDR3 DNA is TGCAGCGTGGAGACCAGGGCGGGAGGAAACACCATATATTTT.

In this sample, this clonotype turned up many times. The rearrangement links TRBV5-6 to TRBJ2-3, with 7 bases identical to TRBD1. V gave up 4 bases and J gave up 3 bases; unmatched junction bases: 11. This CDR3 contains 16 residues. The germline V gene encodes CDR1 SGHDT and CDR2 YYEEEE. The CDR3 loop is CASSTGQVWRTDTQYF. In DNA form, the CDR3 reads TGTGCCAGCAGCACCGGACAGGTTTGGAGGACAGATACGCAGTATTTT.

The chain joins TRBV20-1 to TRBJ1-6, with D perhaps matching TRBD1 (6 bases). The CDR3 extends over 14 amino acids. Trimming took 3 bases from V and 8 from J, leaving 14 bases between them. Germline V CDR1 and CDR2: DFQATT, SNEGSKA (reference sequence). CDR3 protein: CSARLQGTDSPLHF. Here the CDR3 DNA reads TGCAGTGCTAGGTTACAGGGTACGGATTCACCCCTCCACTTT.

Many counts were recorded for this clonotype. The chain has TRBV7-8 and TRBJ1-5, with 7 bases matching TRBD1. Per germline, CDR1 SGHVS and CDR2 FQNEAQ. J lost 4 bases, V lost 5 bases, and 5 bases had no gene match. The CDR3 runs 14 residues. CDR3 loop: CASSAGTENQPQHF. CDR3 in DNA: TGTGCCAGCAGCGCCGGGACAGAAAATCAGCCCCAGCATTTT.

This clonotype has ten or more counts. The chain links TRBV24-1 to TRBJ2-2; a possible D gene is TRBD1 (5 bases). The V gene's germline CDR1 is KGHDR and CDR2 SFDVKD. This CDR3 has 15 residues. Trimming stripped 3 bases from V and 0 bases from J, with 7 bases between. In nucleotides, the CDR3 is TGTGCCACCAGTGATCCGGACACGAACACCGGGGAGCTGTTTTTT. Its protein product is CATSDPDTNTGELFF.

This clonotype was counted at least ten times. The chain links TRBV5-6 to TRBJ1-5; a possible D gene is TRBD1 (6 bases). The CDR3 contains 14 residues. With 3 bases removed from V and 4 bases from J, the gap between germline ends came to 11 bases. Germline V gives CDR1 SGHDT, CDR2 YYEEEE. CDR3 sequence: CASSSPRGNQPQHF. CDR3 coding DNA: TGTGCCAGCAGCTCACCAAGGGGGAATCAGCCCCAGCATTTT.

This clonotype was recorded at least ten times. This chain joins TRBV6-6 and TRBJ2-3, with D possibly being TRBD2 (6 bases). There are 14 residues in the CDR3. Germline CDR1 reads MNHNY; CDR2 reads SVGAGI (reference sequence). V was clipped by 6 bases and J by 4 bases, with 14 bases between them. The chain's CDR3 is CASRTGDGADTQYF. In nucleotides, the CDR3 is TGTGCCAGCAGGACGGGGGACGGCGCAGATACGCAGTATTTT.

In its sample, this clonotype was seen many times. The chain employs TRBV20-1 and TRBJ2-5; D might be TRBD2 (5 bases). This CDR3 is 12 amino acids long. Trimming removed 6 bases from V and 5 bases from J, with 13 bases in between. The germline V gene has CDR1 DFQATT and CDR2 SNEGSKA (reference sequence). In nucleotides, the CDR3 is TGCAGTGCCAGGACTGAATCCGAGACCCAGTACTTC. This encodes CSARTESETQYF.

This clonotype was seen ten or more times. The genes are TRBV5-5 and TRBJ1-2; 10 bases match TRBD1. Germline-derived CDR1 and CDR2 are SGHKS and YYEKEE (reference sequence). With 4 bases clipped from V and 3 bases from J, the junction kept 6 bases outside the gene matches. The CDR3 consists of 15 residues. Here the CDR3 reads CASSQSDRGHYGYTF. The CDR3 bases are TGTGCCAGCAGCCAAAGTGACAGGGGGCACTATGGCTACACCTTC.

This chain connects TRBV19 to TRBJ1-1, with 9 bases matching TRBD1. In germline, CDR1 is LNHDA, CDR2 SQIVND (reference sequence). The junction had 12 bases not matched to a gene; V was cut back by 6 bases and J by 4 bases. The CDR3 loop spans 16 amino acids. The CDR3 spells CASSKRQGEGGTEAFF. In nucleotides, the CDR3 is TGTGCCAGTAGCAAACGACAGGGGGAAGGGGGCACTGAAGCTTTCTTT.

In its sample, this clonotype was seen many times. The chain couples TRBV25-1 to TRBJ1-2; weak D call: TRBD1 (6 bases). This CDR3 comprises 13 residues. In germline, CDR1 is MGHDK, CDR2 SYGVNS. Between the trimmed V and J ends, which lost 1 base and 3 bases, there was a span of 6 bases. CDR3 DNA: TGTGCCAGCAGTGAATCAGGGGACTATGGCTACACCTTC. It is translated as CASSESGDYGYTF.

This clonotype showed up many times. The J gene is TRBJ1-3, the V gene TRBV20-1; D possibly corresponds to TRBD1 (5 bases). V gave up 1 base and J gave up 1 base, with 20 bases separating them. The CDR3 is 18 amino acids. Germline assignment: CDR1 DFQATT and CDR2 SNEGSKA (reference sequence). The CDR3 region is CSARATPGSGESGNTIYF. The CDR3, as DNA: TGCAGTGCTAGAGCTACCCCGGGGTCGGGGGAGTCTGGAAACACCATATATTTT.

In regard to this clonotype: It may be a read error: a sequence one base away is much more abundant. The gene calls are TRBV10-3 and TRBJ1-5, with D tentatively TRBD2 (5 bases). The J call may not be correct, given that the DNA end is closer to TRBJ2-3. The CDR3 runs 16 residues. CDR1 and CDR2 from the germline V gene are ENHRY and SYGVKD. The CDR3 region has the DNA TGTGCCATCAGTGAGTCGATAGCGTCAGGTGGTCAGCCCCAGTATTTT. Amino acids: CAISESIASGGQPQYF.

The sample holds many counts of this clonotype. The CDR3 loop is CASSQVTGGLAKNIQYF. DNA of the CDR3: TGTGCCAGCAGCCAAGTGACGGGGGGGTTAGCCAAAAACATTCAGTACTTC. The V gene is TRBV3-1, the J gene TRBJ2-4, with 8 positions matching TRBD2. Losses at the gene ends were 1 base for V and 0 bases for J; bases not matched to a gene: 5. In germline, CDR1 is LGHDT, CDR2 YNNKEL (reference sequence). This CDR3 comprises 17 residues.

The chain joins TRBV20-1 to TRBJ2-7; D gene uncertain. CDR1 and CDR2 from the germline V gene are DFQATT and SNEGSKA (reference sequence). Trimming stripped 7 bases from V and 2 bases from J, with 18 bases between. The CDR3 is 14 amino acids. CDR3 residues: CSVSPQADPYEQYF. CDR3 DNA: TGCAGTGTCAGCCCGCAGGCAGATCCCTACGAGCAGTACTTC.

The table lists this clonotype with many counts. The rearrangement uses TRBV27 and TRBJ1-6; D possibly corresponds to TRBD1 (5 bases). Germline CDR1 reads MNHEY; CDR2 reads SMNVEV (reference sequence). V was cut by 3 bases and J by 6 bases, with 12 bases left in between. The CDR3 has 15 amino acids. CDR3 DNA sequence: TGTGCCAGCAGTTTGCAGGGCGGCACTAATTCACCCCTCCACTTT. This gives the protein CASSLQGGTNSPLHF.

The rearrangement uses TRBV20-1 and TRBJ1-6, with unresolved D. Germline V CDR1 and CDR2: DFQATT, SNEGSKA (reference sequence). Trimming shortened V by 6 bases and J by 19 bases, and 16 bases separated the two germline ends. The CDR3 has 10 residues. CDR3 in DNA: TGCAGTGCCCTCCTCAGGCTCCAACACTTT. Its translation is CSALLRLQHF.

This clonotype was observed at least ten times. The chain uses TRBV20-1 and TRBJ2-3; D not resolved. From germline, CDR1 is DFQATT and CDR2 SNEGSKA (reference sequence). CDR3 size: 10 residues. CDR3 nucleotide sequence: TGCAGCCCAAATACGGATACGCAGTATTTT. Translated, it gives CSPNTDTQYF.

This clonotype has ten or more counts. The chain recombines TRBV7-9 with TRBJ2-5; D unresolved. V lost 1 base to trimming and J lost 4 bases, with 10 bases between them. CDR1 is SEHNR and CDR2 is FQNEAQ in the germline V gene (reference sequence). The CDR3 has 14 residues. Here the CDR3 DNA reads TGTGCCAGCAGCTTAGGTTTGGGTGGAGAGACCCAGTACTTC. Amino acid sequence: CASSLGLGGETQYF.

There are many counts of this clonotype. The chain combines TRBV5-1 with TRBJ2-7; D may be TRBD1 (6 bases). CDR1 and CDR2 from the germline V gene are SGHRS and YFSETQ. Trimming took off 1 base at V and 3 bases at J, with 11 bases between the two ends. The CDR3 covers 14 residues. The CDR3 loop reads CASSLFPGDYEQYF. The CDR3 nucleotides are TGCGCCAGCAGCTTGTTCCCAGGGGACTACGAGCAGTACTTC.

This clonotype was detected many times. This chain uses TRBV7-2 with TRBJ2-5; D might be TRBD2 (7 bases). The CDR3 spans 15 residues. With 2 bases removed from V and 5 bases from J, the gap between germline ends came to 15 bases. Germline lookup yields CDR1 SGHTA and CDR2 FQGNSA. This chain's CDR3 is CASSLYGGGWETQYF. DNA for the CDR3: TGTGCCAGCAGCTTATACGGCGGGGGCTGGGAGACCCAGTACTTC.

V is TRBV27 and J is TRBJ2-1; 7 bases are shared with TRBD2. V was clipped by 4 bases and J by 2 bases; unmatched bases: 8. Per the germline V gene, CDR1 is MNHEY and CDR2 is SMNVEV (reference sequence). CDR3 length: 16 amino acids. The CDR3 region has the DNA TGTGCCAGCAGTTCAGGGAGGGGATCCCCCTACAATGAGCAGTTCTTC. This translates into CASSSGRGSPYNEQFF.

This chain uses TRBV5-6 with TRBJ2-1; 10 nucleotides match TRBD1. The CDR3 runs 16 residues. V shed 3 bases and J 10 bases; nucleotides not matched to a gene: 13. Per the germline V gene, CDR1 is SGHDT and CDR2 is YYEEEE. DNA of the CDR3: TGTGCCAGCAGCTCGGTACCGGGACAGGGGTCCCAGGAGCAGTTCTTC. Its translation is CASSSVPGQGSQEQFF.